What follows are 27 T cell receptor beta chains derived from one specimen sequenced in a study of cytomegalovirus exposure and HLA in healthy donors. A multiplex PCR was run with 60 Vbeta primers and 13 Jbeta primers. Profiling relied on immunoSEQ multiplex PCR, and the TCRdb table lists in-frame clones only, not all of them. The data show tens of thousands of clones, with just over 70% seen just once and 4.9% held by the top ten. Sequenced: PBMCs. The origin of the receptors is a man in his 60s in good health and CMV-seropositive.

The chain links TRBV4-1 to TRBJ2-1; D perhaps matches TRBD2 (6 bases). The germline gives CDR1 MGHRA, CDR2 YSYEKL. CDR3 length equals 17 residues. V dropped 1 base and J dropped 6 bases, with 19 bases sitting between them. The CDR3 DNA reads as TGCGCCAGCAGCCAAGGGGAGGACAAGGGATTCGTCAATGAGCAGTTCTTC. It is translated as CASSQGEDKGFVNEQFF.

The chain's CDR3 is CASSPQLGQGFPYEQYF. The CDR3 bases are TGTGCCAGCAGCCCCCAACTAGGACAGGGATTCCCCTACGAGCAGTACTTC. The chain has TRBV9 and TRBJ2-7, with 8 bases identical to TRBD1. After removal of 4 bases from V and 2 bases from J, the junction contained 14 bases not matched to a gene. The CDR3 covers 17 residues. CDR1 SGDLS and CDR2 YYNGEE come from the germline V gene.

The chain couples TRBV4-1 to TRBJ1-2, with TRBD1 matching 11 bases. The germline V gene encodes CDR1 MGHRA and CDR2 YSYEKL. J lost 8 bases, V lost 4 bases, and 9 bases had no gene match. The CDR3 contains 15 residues. The DNA for the CDR3 is TGCGCCAGCAGCCTCTGGGGACAGGGGGGACGCGGCTACACCTTC. Residues: CASSLWGQGGRGYTF.

A few counts support this clone. The rearrangement uses TRBV7-9 and TRBJ2-3, with D possibly matching TRBD1 (7 bases). Per germline, CDR1 SEHNR and CDR2 FQNEAQ (reference sequence). CDR3 length: 14 amino acids. Trimming took off 6 bases at V and 4 bases at J, with 14 bases between the two ends. CDR3 sequence reads: CASSPGGGPDTQYF. The CDR3 DNA reads as TGTGCCAGCAGTCCCGGAGGGGGCCCAGATACGCAGTATTTT.

This clone appeared once. The V call is TRBV5-4, the J call TRBJ2-1, with a possible D match to TRBD2 (6 bases). From germline, CDR1 is SGHNT and CDR2 YYREEE (reference sequence). V lost 2 bases, J lost 7 bases, and 13 bases lay in between. CDR3 size: 14 residues. For the CDR3, the DNA is TGTGCCAGCAGCTTTCAGGGAGGTACAAATGAGCAGTTCTTC. It encodes CASSFQGGTNEQFF.

This clone was seen a handful of times. The rearrangement joins TRBV18 to TRBJ1-1, with D possibly TRBD1 on 5 matching bases. V was clipped by 0 bases and J by 2 bases, with 10 bases between them. Germline V lookup: CDR1 KGHSH, CDR2 LQKENI. This CDR3 is built from 15 residues. In DNA form, the CDR3 reads TGTGCCAGCTCACCACCAGGGGAAAGAAACACTGAAGCTTTCTTT. Residues: CASSPPGERNTEAFF.

This rearrangement joins TRBV7-6 to TRBJ2-3, with D perhaps matching TRBD2 (5 bases). Germline lookup yields CDR1 SGHVS and CDR2 FNYEAQ. CDR3 length: 14 amino acids. V was clipped by 7 bases and J by 4 bases, with 15 bases between them. CDR3 region: CASIDGGAPDTQYF. The CDR3 DNA is TGTGCCAGCATCGACGGAGGTGCCCCAGATACGCAGTATTTT.

The gene calls are TRBV15 and TRBJ1-5; D unclear. The CDR3 has 15 residues. The V and J ends lost 0 bases and 1 base respectively, with 7 bases between them. From germline, CDR1 is LNHNV and CDR2 YYDKDF (reference sequence). The CDR3 loop reads CATSRDLTSNQPQHF. For the CDR3, the DNA is TGTGCCACCAGCAGAGATCTAACCAGCAATCAGCCCCAGCATTTT.

In its sample, this clone was seen a few times. The rearrangement links TRBV7-6 to TRBJ2-6; TRBD1 agrees at 7 bases. V was pared by 5 bases and J by 0 bases, with 7 bases of the junction left unmatched. The CDR3 extends over 17 amino acids. Germline V lookup: CDR1 SGHVS, CDR2 FNYEAQ. CDR3 in amino acids: CASSPWDSSSGANVLTF. The CDR3 region has the DNA TGTGCCAGCAGCCCGTGGGACAGCAGCTCTGGGGCCAACGTCCTGACTTTC.

The V and J genes are TRBV6-1 and TRBJ1-6; 7 bases are shared with TRBD1. The CDR3 extends over 14 amino acids. The germline V gene encodes CDR1 MNHNS and CDR2 SASEGT. V was clipped by 7 bases and J by 7 bases; unmatched bases: 7. The CDR3 DNA is TGTGCCAGCACTAGGGACAGTCTAAATTCACCCCTCCACTTT. Residues: CASTRDSLNSPLHF.

The CDR3 bases are TGCGCCAGCAGCCCCGGGACTCGACGCGGAGATACGCAGTATTTT. This codes for CASSPGTRRGDTQYF. The rearrangement joins TRBV5-1 to TRBJ2-3; D perhaps matches TRBD2 (6 bases). Germline loops: CDR1 SGHRS, CDR2 YFSETQ. V lost 4 bases and J lost 5, with 17 bases in between. This CDR3 is 15 amino acids long.

This clone has just a few counts. This chain uses TRBV27 with TRBJ2-2; D not resolved. CDR1 and CDR2 from the germline V gene are MNHEY and SMNVEV (reference sequence). With 5 bases removed from V and 0 bases from J, the gap between germline ends came to 16 bases. The CDR3 is made up of 17 amino acids. CDR3 in DNA: TGTGCCAGCAGTCTGAGTCCCTTATCCGCGAACACCGGGGAGCTGTTTTTT. Translating it yields CASSLSPLSANTGELFF.

CDR3 sequence (DNA): TGTGCCAGCAGTTTGGAAGCGGGACCAGATGAAAAACTGTTTTTT. Its protein product is CASSLEAGPDEKLFF. V gene TRBV28 combines with J gene TRBJ1-4; possibly TRBD1 for D (5 bases). The CDR3 is 15 amino acids. V dropped 3 bases and J dropped 6 bases, with 14 bases sitting between them. Germline lookup yields CDR1 MDHEN and CDR2 SYDVKM.

The rearrangement links TRBV4-1 to TRBJ2-1, with 7 nucleotides matching TRBD2. CDR3 length equals 12 residues. The V segment lost 10 bases and the J segment 6 bases; nucleotides outside the gene matches: 6. Germline CDR1 and CDR2: MGHRA and YSYEKL. CDR3: CATKSGINEQFF. CDR3 coding DNA: TGCGCCACCAAGAGCGGGATCAATGAGCAGTTCTTC.

This sequence joins TRBV19 and TRBJ1-5; D call uncertain. The germline V gene has CDR1 LNHDA and CDR2 SQIVND (reference sequence). V shed 1 base and J shed 3 bases, with 4 bases lying between them. The CDR3 runs 13 residues. The CDR3 coding sequence is TGTGCCAGTAGTATAGCCTCCAATCAGCCCCAGCATTTT. This codes for CASSIASNQPQHF.

The V gene is TRBV29-1, the J gene TRBJ2-1; 7 bases are a match to TRBD1. The CDR3 length is 14 residues. V lost 8 bases, J lost 4 bases, and 11 bases stayed unmatched. CDR1 is SQVTM, CDR2 ANQGSEA, per germline. CDR3 in DNA: TGCAGCCTACCTCCGCCGACAGGGTACAATGAGCAGTTCTTC. It is translated as CSLPPPTGYNEQFF.

This clone was seen only once. This chain's CDR3 is CARSLAGTGKSAGYTF. The CDR3 bases are TGTGCCAGAAGCTTAGCGGGCACAGGGAAATCTGCTGGCTACACCTTC. The chain is built from TRBV7-5 and TRBJ1-2; the DNA was not compared with TRBD1, the D call given in the table. TRBV7-5 constitutes a pseudogene. The CDR3 consists of 16 residues.

The chain joins TRBV7-9 to TRBJ2-5, with a weak D call TRBD1 (6 bases). The CDR3 has 14 amino acids. V was cut by 2 bases and J by 2 bases, with 9 bases left in between. The V gene's germline CDR1 is SEHNR and CDR2 FQNEAQ (reference sequence). CDR3 loop: CASSLTQGQETQYF. CDR3 nucleotide sequence: TGTGCCAGCAGCTTAACCCAGGGGCAAGAGACCCAGTACTTC.

This clone was found once. The genes are TRBV9 and TRBJ1-3, with 8 bases identical to TRBD1. From germline, CDR1 is SGDLS and CDR2 YYNGEE. CDR3 length equals 16 residues. Unmatched junction bases numbered 5, after V lost 2 bases and J lost 1 base. In DNA form, the CDR3 reads TGTGCCAGCAGCGTGGCTCGACAGGGGTCTGGAAACACCATATATTTT. The encoded protein is CASSVARQGSGNTIYF.

V usage is TRBV2 and J usage is TRBJ2-6, with D perhaps matching TRBD1 (5 bases). This CDR3 region has 18 residues. Trimming took off 0 bases at V and 0 bases at J, with 12 bases between the two ends. Germline assignment: CDR1 SNHLY and CDR2 FYNNEI. The CDR3 protein is CASSEAQGGSSGANVLTF. The CDR3 nucleotides are TGTGCCAGCAGTGAAGCGCAGGGCGGTAGCTCTGGGGCCAACGTCCTGACTTTC.

The chain combines TRBV6-4 with TRBJ2-5; 9 positions match TRBD2. V dropped 2 bases and J dropped 0; count of bases not matched to a gene: 10. Germline lookup yields CDR1 MRHNA and CDR2 SNTAGT. The CDR3 contains 18 residues. The CDR3 here is CASSDISGRYPYQETQYF. The CDR3 nucleotides read TGTGCCAGCAGTGACATTAGCGGGAGATACCCGTACCAAGAGACCCAGTACTTC.

The J gene is TRBJ2-2, the V gene TRBV9, with a possible D match to TRBD1 (5 bases). CDR1 and CDR2 from the germline V gene are SGDLS and YYNGEE. V lost 3 bases and J 5 bases, leaving 14 bases between the germline ends. This CDR3 has 15 amino acids. CDR3 in amino acids: CASSEAGSPTGELFF. The CDR3 coding sequence is TGTGCCAGCAGCGAAGCAGGGTCGCCAACCGGGGAGCTGTTTTTT.

J is TRBJ2-6 and V is TRBV10-3, with D perhaps matching TRBD1 (5 bases). The CDR3 contains 14 residues. Germline-derived CDR1 and CDR2 are ENHRY and SYGVKD. The V end lost 11 bases, the J end lost 1 base, and 12 bases lay between the germline ends. Written as DNA, the CDR3 is TGTGCCGCTCATCAGGGATCTGGGGCCAACGTCCTGACTTTC. The encoded protein is CAAHQGSGANVLTF.

CDR3 amino acids: CASSVLPPGVNTEAFF. In DNA form, the CDR3 reads TGTGCCAGCAGTGTCCTTCCGCCCGGGGTTAACACTGAAGCTTTCTTT. The J gene is TRBJ1-1, the V gene TRBV2, with unresolved D. Germline V gene lookup returns CDR1 SNHLY and CDR2 FYNNEI. V was clipped by 4 bases and J by 2 bases, with 17 bases between them. The CDR3 consists of 16 residues.

This clone was counted between two and nine times. Other DNA sequences in the sample encode the same CDR3. The chain uses TRBV11-2 and TRBJ2-5; D possibly corresponds to TRBD2 (5 bases). The V gene's germline CDR1 is SGHAT and CDR2 FQNNGV. CDR3 length equals 15 residues. Trimming left V 1 base short and J 5 bases short, with 14 bases between. This CDR3 is CASSLVGRGVETQYF. CDR3 DNA sequence: TGTGCCAGCAGCTTAGTCGGCCGGGGAGTGGAGACCCAGTACTTC.

This clone was seen only a few times. The J gene is TRBJ1-1, the V gene TRBV6-5; 9 positions match TRBD1. The CDR3 spans 14 residues. The junction had 6 bases not matched to a gene; V was cut back by 6 bases and J by 4 bases. CDR1 is MNHEY and CDR2 is SVGAGI in the germline V gene. The CDR3 loop is CASRVQGAGTEAFF. CDR3 DNA sequence: TGTGCCAGCAGGGTACAGGGGGCTGGCACTGAAGCTTTCTTT.

This clone was seen more than once but under ten times. The chain is built from TRBV5-5 and TRBJ2-2; possible D gene TRBD1, 5 bases. CDR1 and CDR2 from the germline V gene are SGHKS and YYEKEE (reference sequence). The CDR3 loop spans 15 amino acids. Between the trimmed V and J ends, which lost 4 bases and 1 base, there was a span of 11 bases. Written as DNA, the CDR3 is TGTGCCAGCAGCATCCAGGGTTTGAACACCGGGGAGCTGTTTTTT. This encodes CASSIQGLNTGELFF.